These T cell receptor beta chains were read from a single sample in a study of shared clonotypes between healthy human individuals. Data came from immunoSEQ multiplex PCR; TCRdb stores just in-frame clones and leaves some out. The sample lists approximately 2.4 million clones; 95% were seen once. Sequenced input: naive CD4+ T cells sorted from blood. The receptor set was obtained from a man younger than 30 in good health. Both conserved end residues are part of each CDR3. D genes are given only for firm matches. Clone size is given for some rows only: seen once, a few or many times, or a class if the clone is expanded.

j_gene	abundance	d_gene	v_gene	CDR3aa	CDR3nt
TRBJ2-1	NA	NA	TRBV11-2	CASSLDRSPYNEQFF	TGTGCCAGCAGCTTAGACCGGAGCCCCTACAATGAGCAGTTCTTC
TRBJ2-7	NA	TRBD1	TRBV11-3	CASSRDRGPEQYF	TGTGCCAGCTCCCGGGACAGGGGCCCCGAGCAGTACTTC
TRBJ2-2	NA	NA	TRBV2	CASLLGEPKGELFF	TGTGCCAGTTTGCTGGGAGAGCCTAAGGGGGAGCTGTTTTTT
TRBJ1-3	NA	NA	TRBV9	CASSVARSGNTIYF	TGTGCCAGCAGCGTGGCAAGGTCCGGAAACACCATATATTTT
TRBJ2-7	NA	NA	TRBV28	CASSGTVPYEQYF	TGTGCCAGCTCAGGGACCGTCCCCTACGAGCAGTACTTC
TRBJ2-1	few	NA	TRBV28	CASSRRGLVVNEQFF	TGTGCCAGCAGTAGAAGGGGCCTTGTAGTCAATGAGCAGTTCTTC
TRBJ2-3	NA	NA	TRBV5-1	CASNGGASTTDTQYF	TGCGCCAGCAATGGGGGCGCCTCCACCACAGATACGCAGTATTTT
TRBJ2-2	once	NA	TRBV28	CASRIANTGELFF	TGTGCCAGCAGGATAGCGAACACCGGGGAGCTGTTTTTT
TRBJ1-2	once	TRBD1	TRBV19	CASSFPRQGGYGYTF	TGTGCCAGTAGTTTCCCCCGACAGGGTGGCTATGGCTACACCTTC
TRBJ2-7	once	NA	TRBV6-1	CASSEGGTAYEQYF	TGTGCCAGCAGTGAAGGGGGGACGGCGTACGAGCAGTACTTC
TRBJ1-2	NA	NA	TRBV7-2	CASSLGPGYGYTF	TGTGCCAGCAGCCTTGGACCGGGCTATGGCTACACCTTC
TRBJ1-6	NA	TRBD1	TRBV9	CASSVADRGDNSPLHF	TGTGCCAGCAGCGTAGCGGACAGGGGCGATAATTCACCCCTCCACTTT
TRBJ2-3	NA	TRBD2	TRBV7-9	CASSLGGLVGDTQYF	TGTGCCAGCAGCCTCGGGGGACTAGTGGGAGATACGCAGTATTTT
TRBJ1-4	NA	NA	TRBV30	CAWSRGAQEKLFF	TGTGCCTGGAGTCGTGGCGCGCAGGAAAAACTGTTTTTT
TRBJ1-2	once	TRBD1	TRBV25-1	CASSESAGGPIGYTF	TGTGCCAGCAGTGAATCCGCAGGGGGCCCGATAGGCTACACCTTC
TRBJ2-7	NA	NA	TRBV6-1	CASRYGGTYEQYF	TGTGCCAGCAGATATGGGGGGACCTACGAGCAGTACTTC
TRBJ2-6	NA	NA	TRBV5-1	CASSLALTAGANVLTF	TGCGCCAGCAGCTTGGCCCTGACAGCTGGGGCCAACGTCCTGACTTTC
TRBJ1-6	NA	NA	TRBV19	CASSSGVSYNSPLHF	TGTGCCAGTAGTTCAGGGGTCTCCTATAATTCACCCCTCCACTTT
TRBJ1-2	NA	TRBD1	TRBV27	CASRTGGKGYTF	TGTGCCAGCAGGACAGGGGGCAAAGGCTACACCTTC
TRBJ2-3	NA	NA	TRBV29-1	CSVEGTRRGEQYF	TGCAGCGTTGAAGGGACCCGCCGGGGCGAGCAGTATTTT
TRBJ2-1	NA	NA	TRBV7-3	CASSPKGDSPPNEQFF	TGTGCCAGCAGCCCAAAGGGGGACTCACCGCCGAATGAGCAGTTCTTC
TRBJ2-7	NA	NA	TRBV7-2	CASSSSRGPPYEQYF	TGTGCCAGCAGCTCCTCACGGGGACCGCCATACGAGCAGTACTTC
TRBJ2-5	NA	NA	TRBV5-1	CASSLVGGREETQYF	TGCGCCAGCAGCTTGGTTGGGGGGAGAGAAGAGACCCAGTACTTC
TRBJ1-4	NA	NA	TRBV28	CASSSDRGGEKLFF	TGTGCCAGCAGTTCTGACAGAGGGGGTGAAAAACTGTTTTTT
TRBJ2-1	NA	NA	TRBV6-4	CASSDTPGRDYNEQFF	TGTGCCAGCAGTGACACCCCCGGTAGGGATTACAATGAGCAGTTCTTC
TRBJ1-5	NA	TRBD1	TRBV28	CASRGQGNQPQHF	TGTGCCAGCCGTGGACAGGGCAATCAGCCCCAGCATTTT
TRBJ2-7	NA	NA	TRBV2	CASSERPNTYEQYF	TGTGCCAGCAGTGAACGCCCGAATACCTACGAGCAGTACTTC
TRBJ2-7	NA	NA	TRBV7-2	CASSLLGLPYEQYF	TGTGCCAGCAGCCTACTCGGACTACCCTACGAGCAGTACTTC
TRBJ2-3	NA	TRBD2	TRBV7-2	CASSPRTSGGIDTQYF	TGTGCCAGCAGCCCTCGGACTAGCGGGGGGATAGATACGCAGTATTTT
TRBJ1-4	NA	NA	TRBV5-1	CASSKEIIATNEKLFF	TGCGCCAGCAGCAAAGAAATTATTGCAACTAATGAAAAACTGTTTTTT
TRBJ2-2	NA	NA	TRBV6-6	CASLETGELFF	TGTGCCAGCTTAGAGACCGGGGAGCTGTTTTTT
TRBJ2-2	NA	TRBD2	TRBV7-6	CASSLVVSGSLGGELFF	TGTGCCAGCAGCTTAGTAGTTAGCGGGAGCCTCGGCGGGGAGCTGTTTTTT
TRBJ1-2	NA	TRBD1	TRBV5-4	CASTTGQGFPNGYTF	TGTGCCAGCACCACCGGACAGGGGTTCCCAAATGGCTACACCTTC
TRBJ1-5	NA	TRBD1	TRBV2	CASSEQDRASNQPQHF	TGTGCCAGCAGTGAGCAAGACAGGGCAAGCAATCAGCCCCAGCATTTT
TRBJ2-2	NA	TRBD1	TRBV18	CASSPRQGRGSGELFF	TGTGCCAGCTCACCAAGACAGGGTCGAGGATCCGGGGAGCTGTTTTTT
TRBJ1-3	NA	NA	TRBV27	CASSLSGVYGNTIYF	TGTGCCAGCAGTTTATCGGGGGTTTATGGAAACACCATATATTTT
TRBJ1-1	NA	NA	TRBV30	CAWSVGPFTEAFF	TGTGCCTGGAGTGTAGGTCCTTTCACTGAAGCTTTCTTT
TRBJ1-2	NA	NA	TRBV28	CASRRGSFANYGYTF	TGTGCCAGCAGAAGAGGGTCTTTTGCTAACTATGGCTACACCTTC
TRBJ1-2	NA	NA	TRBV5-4	CASSPRVEGEGGYTF	TGTGCCAGCAGCCCTCGGGTGGAGGGGGAGGGAGGCTACACCTTC
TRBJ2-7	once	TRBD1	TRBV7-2	CASSPAGTGYEQYF	TGTGCCAGCAGCCCGGCCGGGACAGGCTACGAGCAGTACTTC
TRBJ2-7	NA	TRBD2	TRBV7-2	CASSRLAGGPYEQYF	TGTGCCAGCAGTCGACTGGCGGGAGGACCCTACGAGCAGTACTTC
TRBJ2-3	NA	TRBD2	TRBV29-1	CSAKTSRDTQYF	TGCAGCGCCAAGACTAGCAGAGATACGCAGTATTTT
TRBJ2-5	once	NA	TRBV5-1	CASSLAPLGGQETQYF	TGCGCCAGCAGCTTGGCCCCCCTAGGAGGCCAAGAGACCCAGTACTTC
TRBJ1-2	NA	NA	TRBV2	CASNGANYGYTF	TGCGCCAGCAACGGGGCTAACTATGGCTACACCTTC
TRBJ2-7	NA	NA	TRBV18	CASSPRGETYEQYF	TGTGCCAGCTCACCAAGAGGAGAGACCTACGAGCAGTACTTC
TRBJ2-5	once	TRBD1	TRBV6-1	CASSEQGEWETQYF	TGTGCCAGCAGTGAACAGGGGGAATGGGAGACCCAGTACTTC
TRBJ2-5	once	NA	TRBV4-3	CASSQETQYF	TGCGCCAGCAGCCAAGAGACCCAGTACTTC
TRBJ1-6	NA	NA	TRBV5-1	CASSLSRAGGNSPLHF	TGCGCCAGCAGCTTAAGTAGGGCCGGAGGGAATTCACCCCTCCACTTT
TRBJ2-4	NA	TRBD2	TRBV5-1	CASSLEAGGRNIQYF	TGCGCCAGCAGCTTGGAAGCGGGGGGCCGGAACATTCAGTACTTC
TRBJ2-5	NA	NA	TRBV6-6	CASSDLQGGETQYF	TGTGCCAGCAGTGACCTACAGGGAGGGGAGACCCAGTACTTC
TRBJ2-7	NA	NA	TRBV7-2	CASSRVGSYEQYF	TGTGCCAGCAGCCGGGTGGGCTCCTACGAGCAGTACTTC
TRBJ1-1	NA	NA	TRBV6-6	CASRETGTLNTEAFF	TGTGCCAGCAGGGAAACCGGGACGTTGAACACTGAAGCTTTCTTT
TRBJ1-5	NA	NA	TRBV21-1	CASSKAVRDGSGNQPQHF	TGTGCCAGCAGCAAAGCGGTCAGGGACGGGTCGGGCAATCAGCCCCAGCATTTT
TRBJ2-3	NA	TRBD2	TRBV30	CAWSPGGFRVDTQYF	TGTGCCTGGAGTCCGGGGGGGTTTCGGGTAGATACGCAGTATTTT
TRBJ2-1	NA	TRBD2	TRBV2	CASSGLAGGSSYNEQFF	TGTGCCAGCAGTGGACTAGCGGGAGGGAGCTCCTACAATGAGCAGTTCTTC
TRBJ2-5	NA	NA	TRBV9	CASSVDTGRWEETQYF	TGTGCCAGCAGCGTAGACACAGGGCGGTGGGAAGAGACCCAGTACTTC
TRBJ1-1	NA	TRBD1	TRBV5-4	CASSSILTGLYTEAFF	TGTGCCAGCAGCTCAATTCTGACAGGGCTCTACACTGAAGCTTTCTTT